Below are 8 T cell receptor beta chains sequenced from a single sample in a study of post-analysis software for immune sequencing data (dated by TCRdb to between 2014 and 2017). Library preparation was by PCR. The instrument given in TCRdb is Illumina HiSeq 2500. To reduce PCR and sequencing biases, unique molecular identifiers were incorporated into the TCR beta cDNA libraries. Using fastp trimming at Q25 and MiXCR clonotype assembly, TCRdb reanalyzed the public sequencing data and kept in-frame beta chains. CDR3 protein duplicates are merged, each entry listing the most common genes and DNA. This sample has hundreds of thousands of distinct CDR3 sequences in its table, and 39% of those were observed once. The biggest ten clones account for 7.6% of the sample. What the work shows at the level of the full study, not this receptor alone: A handful of TRBV segments, including TRBV5-6, TRBV5-1 and TRBV20-1, were significantly more frequent in patients than controls.

Their specific antigens are unknown. The specimen was blood. The receptors stem from a girl aged 2 to 9 with multiple sclerosis.

The V gene is TRBV20-1, the J gene TRBJ2-7; 8 bases are shared with TRBD2. With 0 bases clipped from V and 3 bases from J, the junction kept 4 bases outside the gene matches. The CDR3 spans 14 residues. Germline lookup yields CDR1 DFQATT and CDR2 SNEGSKA (reference sequence). CDR3 region: CSARDTSGIYEQYF. The CDR3 DNA is TGCAGTGCTAGAGATACTAGCGGAATCTACGAGCAGTACTTC.

The chain employs TRBV6-2 or TRBV6-3 and TRBJ2-7; 7 bases are a match to TRBD1. Germline-derived CDR1 and CDR2 are MNHEY and SVGEGT. The J segment lost 4 bases and the V segment lost 4 bases, leaving 7 bases of the junction unmatched. This CDR3 region has 14 residues. The CDR3 DNA reads as TGTGCCAGCAGTTTCCGGGACAGTACATACGAGCAGTACTTC. This encodes CASSFRDSTYEQYF.

Notes on this clonotype: Lacking the conserved final phenylalanine or tryptophan, this CDR3 likely reflects a read error. V gene TRBV5-5 combines with J gene TRBJ1-1, with a weak D call TRBD1 (6 bases). Germline lookup yields CDR1 SGHKS and CDR2 YYEKEE (reference sequence). The CDR3 totals 17 residues. The CDR3 sequence: CASSLGPQGFMNTEAFC. CDR3 bases: TGTGCCAGTAGCTTGGGGCCCCAGGGGTTCATGAACACTGAAGCTTTCTGT.

This rearrangement joins TRBV10-3 to TRBJ2-1; TRBD2 aligns across 8 bases. After removal of 6 bases from V and 9 bases from J, the junction contained 4 bases not matched to a gene. This CDR3 has 12 residues. The germline CDR1 and CDR2 sequences are ENHRY and SYGVKD. CDR3 protein: CAISGLAPEQFF. The CDR3 nucleotides are TGTGCCATCAGCGGACTAGCTCCTGAGCAGTTCTTC.

V usage is TRBV20-1 and J usage is TRBJ1-2; possibly TRBD1 for D (5 bases). Germline lookup yields CDR1 DFQATT and CDR2 SNEGSKA (reference sequence). Between the trimmed V and J ends, which lost 0 bases and 5 bases, there was a span of 10 bases. The CDR3 runs 13 residues. The CDR3 coding sequence is TGCAGTGCTAGAGATCCGGGGGGTTATGGCTACACCTTC. Translated: CSARDPGGYGYTF.

This clonotype appeared a few times. The chain has TRBV6-6 and TRBJ2-5; D is perhaps TRBD1 or TRBD2 (5 bases each). Trimming cost V 1 base and J 2 bases, with 14 bases left between them. This CDR3 region has 16 residues. The germline CDR1 and CDR2 sequences are MNHNY and SVGAGI (reference sequence). Here the CDR3 reads CASSYLRPGRQETQYF. In nucleotides, the CDR3 is TGTGCCAGCAGTTACTTACGTCCGGGACGACAAGAGACCCAGTACTTC.

The rearrangement uses TRBV20-1 and TRBJ2-1, with D possibly being TRBD1 or TRBD2 (6 bases each). This CDR3 comprises 13 residues. V lost 1 base, J lost 8 bases, and 12 bases lay in between. Germline V gene lookup returns CDR1 DFQATT and CDR2 SNEGSKA (reference sequence). This CDR3 reads CSARGAGEDEQFF. DNA of the CDR3: TGCAGTGCTAGAGGGGCAGGGGAGGATGAGCAGTTCTTC.

CDR3 nucleotide sequence: TGTGCCAGCAGTCCCTCCTATAGACCGGCGGGCAATGAGCAGTACTTC. It translates to CASSPSYRPAGNEQYF. This chain uses TRBV12-3 or TRBV12-4 with TRBJ2-5; TRBD2 is a possible D gene (5 bases). V was cut by 5 bases and J by 11 bases, with 27 bases left in between. The CDR3 is made up of 16 amino acids.